This T cell receptor (beta chain) was identified during a study of blood T cell repertoires in COVID-19. Per the original methods: Amplification of reference gene primers was used by the study to estimate nucleated cell counts. The method was immunoSEQ multiplex PCR; TCRdb's version includes in-frame clones alone and lacks a portion of them. Clone size and V and J calls were adopted from that table, with D and trimming inferred from the DNA. The sample yields about 60,000 clones, 70% to 80% seen once. The CDR3 extends over 14 amino acids. Trimming at V came to 6 bases and at J to 5 bases, leaving 5 bases not matched to a gene. Germline loops: CDR1 MNHEY, CDR2 SMNVEV (reference sequence).

Sequencing input: peripheral blood. This chain connects TRBV27 to TRBJ1-2; 11 bases are shared with TRBD1. This sequence originates from a human donor in a cohort sampled during active COVID-19. The CDR3 region has the DNA TGTGCCAGCAGGCCGGACAGGGGGCTATATGGCTACACCTTC. As protein: CASRPDRGLYGYTF.